These T cell receptor beta chains were read from a single sample in a study of T cells after yellow fever vaccination. TCRdb independently ran MiXCR on the 5' RACE reads; one entry per CDR3 protein. The data show 310,000 or so distinct CDR3 sequences, roughly 4% seen once. The material was PBMCs, obtained on the day of the yellow fever booster vaccination. The receptors here all came from a man younger than 35 who received the YFV17D yellow fever vaccine. Both conserved end residues are part of each CDR3. D genes are given only for firm matches. Size is omitted from some rows. Given values are once, few, many or a class for expanded clones.

clone_size	v_call	d_call	j_call	cdr3_aa	cdr3_nt
many	TRBV4-1	NA	TRBJ1-1	CDSSQARGNTEAFF	TGCGACAGCAGCCAAGCTAGGGGGAACACTGAAGCTTTCTTT
NA	TRBV6-2/TRBV6-3	TRBD1	TRBJ1-2	CASISGQGGGYTF	TGTGCCAGCATTTCTGGACAGGGTGGCGGCTACACCTTC
few	TRBV20-1	NA	TRBJ1-3	CSARDPSSGNTIYF	TGCAGTGCTAGAGATCCGAGCTCTGGAAACACCATATATTTT
many	TRBV5-4	TRBD1	TRBJ2-7	CASSHWGQDYEQYF	TGTGCCAGCAGCCACTGGGGACAGGACTACGAGCAGTACTTC
many	TRBV12-3/TRBV12-4	NA	TRBJ2-2	CASKKGAGELFF	TGTGCCAGCAAAAAAGGGGCCGGGGAGCTGTTTTTT
many	TRBV6-2/TRBV6-3	NA	TRBJ2-2	CASTGQGISGELFF	TGTGCCAGCACGGGTCAGGGAATTTCCGGGGAGCTGTTTTTT
NA	TRBV7-6	NA	TRBJ2-5	CASSLESSAGGETQYF	TGTGCCAGCAGCTTAGAGAGTAGCGCCGGGGGAGAGACCCAGTACTTC
few	TRBV7-8	TRBD1	TRBJ2-1	CASSLGRGRVGIEQFF	TGTGCCAGCAGCTTAGGTAGGGGGCGAGTTGGGATCGAGCAGTTCTTC
NA	TRBV5-4	NA	TRBJ2-5	CASSLGGAGLETQYF	TGTGCCAGCAGCTTGGGAGGGGCGGGCTTAGAGACCCAGTACTTC
NA	TRBV6-5	NA	TRBJ2-3	CASSHAGADTDTQYF	TGTGCCAGCAGCCACGCGGGGGCTGACACAGATACGCAGTATTTT
many	TRBV20-1	NA	TRBJ2-3	CSKGGDTDTQYF	TGCAGTAAGGGGGGCGACACAGATACGCAGTATTTT
many	TRBV5-1	NA	TRBJ1-1	CASSQGWDTEAFF	TGCGCCAGCAGCCAGGGCTGGGACACTGAAGCTTTCTTT
NA	TRBV20-1	NA	TRBJ2-7	CSAFAGTPFYEQYF	TGCAGTGCTTTCGCCGGGACTCCTTTCTACGAGCAGTACTTC
few	TRBV19	NA	TRBJ1-1	CASSRDVKHTEAFF	TGTGCCAGTAGTAGGGACGTAAAGCACACTGAAGCTTTCTTT
many	TRBV5-1	NA	TRBJ2-1	CASSLVDGSSYNEQFF	TGCGCCAGCAGCTTGGTGGACGGAAGCTCCTACAATGAGCAGTTCTTC
many	TRBV20-1	NA	TRBJ2-5	CSAHLRETQYF	TGCAGTGCCCACCTGCGGGAGACCCAGTACTTC
few	TRBV20-1	TRBD1	TRBJ1-1	CSARTGTANTEAFF	TGCAGTGCCAGAACCGGGACAGCGAACACTGAAGCTTTCTTT
many	TRBV20-1	NA	TRBJ2-1	CSAPDPSSYNEQFF	TGCAGTGCCCCTGACCCTAGCTCCTACAATGAGCAGTTCTTC